This TCR beta chain appears in the sequencing data of a study of human T cells and chemical hapten exposure. This clonotype has just a few counts. Sample time point: pre-sensitization, week 0. The treatment here: therapeutic diphenylcyclopropenone sensitization with weekly scalp DPC. Germline V gene data show CDR1 as LNHNV and CDR2 as YYDKDF (reference sequence). The CDR3 consists of 16 residues. Germline trimming cut 6 bases from V and 6 bases from J; bases unmatched to any gene: 11. TCRdb independently ran MiXCR on the RACE reads; one entry per CDR3 protein. The sample contains around 110,000 distinct CDR3 sequences, approximately 12% of which appear only once.

The gene calls are TRBV15 and TRBJ2-1; TRBD2 agrees at 10 bases. The TCR originated in a woman aged 45-60 years with alopecia areata. Some clones in this sample may be carry-over from other donors' samples. This specimen was whole blood, taken in connection with sensitization to the hapten diphenylcyclopropenone (DPC). CDR3 nucleotides: TGTGCCACCAGGACCCGGCCTAGCGGGAGTGTCAATGAGCAGTTCTTC. Encoded protein: CATRTRPSGSVNEQFF.